This TCR beta chain came from a study of blood T cell repertoires in COVID-19. Across the study: Sites in the United States, Italy and Spain provided acute and convalescent COVID-19 samples. T cells, B-cell-depleted T cells, or PBMCs supplied cDNA or gDNA.

Trimming removed 5 bases from V and 0 bases from J, with 11 bases in between. This CDR3 spans 15 amino acids. The V gene's germline CDR1 is MNHEY and CDR2 SVGAGI. Original data processing: Reference gene primer amplification gave nucleated cell count estimates. Sequencing used immunoSEQ multiplex PCR; TCRdb keeps in-frame clones, though not all of them. The DNA gave D and trimming, while V, J and clone size come from that table. The sample lists 370,000 or so clones; roughly four fifths were seen once. This TCR was recovered from a human donor with acute or convalescent COVID-19. The donor label of this sample is uncertain. The sequencing sample was made of peripheral blood. V is TRBV6-5 and J is TRBJ2-1; TRBD2 is a possible D gene (6 bases). The CDR3 spells CASSKLGSSYNEQFF. The CDR3 DNA follows: TGTGCCAGCAGTAAGCTCGGGAGCTCCTACAATGAGCAGTTCTTC.